The rows below give T cell receptor beta chains drawn from one sample of a study of blood T cell repertoires in COVID-19. Only in-frame clones appear in the TCRdb table, and some are missing; sequencing was by immunoSEQ multiplex PCR. The sample lists approximately 180,000 clones; more than 75% were seen once. The sequenced material came from PBMCs or T cells enriched from blood (not recorded which). These receptors were obtained from a human donor with acute COVID-19. The donor label of this sample is uncertain. CDR3s include the opening cysteine and the closing phenylalanine or tryptophan. A D gene is named only where the DNA matches it firmly. For some rows the clone size is stated as once, few or many, or as a class when expanded; others skip it.

clone_size | d_call | j_call | v_call | cdr3_nt | cdr3_aa
. | . | TRBJ1-1 | TRBV7-9 | TGTGCCAGCAGTATTTGGGTGGGCGCCCCGACTGAAGCTTTCTTT | CASSIWVGAPTEAFF
. | . | TRBJ2-2 | TRBV5-1 | TGCGCCAGCAGTACCGGAACAGGAAACACCGGGGAGCTGTTTTTT | CASSTGTGNTGELFF
. | . | TRBJ1-4 | TRBV4-3 | TGCGCCAGCAGCTTACGGCCTTTAGGGGGTGAAAAACTGTTTTTT | CASSLRPLGGEKLFF
. | TRBD1 | TRBJ2-5 | TRBV7-9 | TGTGCCAGCTCCAGGGGGCGGGAGACCCAGTACTTC | CASSRGRETQYF
. | . | TRBJ2-7 | TRBV3-1/TRBV3-2 | TGTGCCAGCAGCCAAGACCCGGGCGAGCAGTACTTC | CASSQDPGEQYF
. | . | TRBJ2-2 | TRBV9 | TGTGCCAGCAGCGTAGGCGGCAGTTACACCGGGGAGCTGTTTTTT | CASSVGGSYTGELFF
. | . | TRBJ1-1 | TRBV18 | TGTGCCAGCGCCTCAGGGGAAGGAGTGCCTAAAGCTTTCTTT | CASASGEGVPKAFF
. | . | TRBJ1-1 | TRBV14 | TGTGCCAGCAGCCAAGTGCCGGGGACTGAAGCTTTCTTT | CASSQVPGTEAFF
. | TRBD1 | TRBJ2-7 | TRBV27 | TGTGCCAGCACCCGAGATCCGGGACAGGGGACGTACGAGCAGTACTTC | CASTRDPGQGTYEQYF
. | TRBD1 | TRBJ1-2 | TRBV5-6 | TGTGCCAGCAGCAGAGACAGGGCCTATGGCTACACCTTC | CASSRDRAYGYTF
. | . | TRBJ1-3 | TRBV9 | TGTGCCAGCAGCGTAAGGGGTAATCCTGGAAACACCATATATTTT | CASSVRGNPGNTIYF
. | TRBD2 | TRBJ2-1 | TRBV2 | TGTGCCAGCACACTAGCGGGGGTCCTTAATGAGCAGTTCTTC | CASTLAGVLNEQFF
. | TRBD1 | TRBJ2-2 | TRBV30 | TGTGCCTGGAGTAATAACAGGGGCGGGGAGCTGTTTTTT | CAWSNNRGGELFF
. | . | TRBJ2-7 | TRBV7-6 | TGTGCCAGCAGCCCAGTGGGGGGATCTTACGAGCAGTACTTC | CASSPVGGSYEQYF
. | TRBD1 | TRBJ1-5 | TRBV6-5 | TGTGCCAGCAGTCGCGGACAGGGGGGAGGTCAGCCCCAGCATTTT | CASSRGQGGGQPQHF
. | . | TRBJ2-7 | TRBV4-1 | TGCGCCAGCAGCCAGGTGGTGTGGCTTCTTGACTACGAGCAGTACTTC | CASSQVVWLLDYEQYF
. | . | TRBJ2-7 | TRBV15 | TGTGCCACCAGTTCCCACTATCCGTTTGGCGAGCAGTACTTC | CATSSHYPFGEQYF
. | . | TRBJ1-1 | TRBV19 | TGTGCCAGTATCGAGGCTTATGGCACTGAAGCTTTCTTT | CASIEAYGTEAFF
. | . | TRBJ1-5 | TRBV12-2 | TGTGCAAGTCGCCCCGACAGGGGGAAAGGGCAGCCCCAGCATTTT | CASRPDRGKGQPQHF
. | . | TRBJ1-1 | TRBV10-3 | TGTGCCATCAGGGAGGGGCAGGGTGAAGCTTTCTTT | CAIREGQGEAFF
. | TRBD2 | TRBJ2-5 | TRBV3-1/TRBV3-2 | TGTGCCAGCAGGTACAGCGGGGGGGAGACCCAGTACTTC | CASRYSGGETQYF
. | . | TRBJ2-6 | TRBV3-1/TRBV3-2 | TGTGCCAGCAGCCAGAGAACAGGGAAGGCCCCTGGGGCCAACGTCCTGACTTTC | CASSQRTGKAPGANVLTF
. | TRBD2 | TRBJ2-5 | TRBV7-2 | TGTGCCAGCAGCCCAACCTTAGCGGGGGGGCGGGAGACCCAGTACTTC | CASSPTLAGGRETQYF
. | . | TRBJ2-2 | TRBV7-8 | TGTGCCAGCAGCTTAACCAGGGCACCGAACACCGGGGAGCTGTTTTTT | CASSLTRAPNTGELFF
. | TRBD1 | TRBJ2-3 | TRBV4-2 | TGTGCCAGCAGCCAGGATCGATTGGACAGGGGGCGAGGAGAAGATACGCAGTATTTT | CASSQDRLDRGRGEDTQYF
few | . | TRBJ2-7 | TRBV7-9 | TGTGCCAGCAGCCAAACACAGACAGGTTCCCTTTACGAGCAGTACTTC | CASSQTQTGSLYEQYF
. | TRBD1 | TRBJ2-7 | TRBV18 | TGTGCCAGCTCGGTGGGACAGGGTTTCCCCTACGAGCAGTACTTC | CASSVGQGFPYEQYF
once | . | TRBJ1-4 | TRBV30 | TGTGCCTGGGGTCGGAACGGGGTTGGTGAAAAACTGTTTTTT | CAWGRNGVGEKLFF
. | TRBD1 | TRBJ1-2 | TRBV2 | TGTGCCAGCACTTTTAGCAGGACAGGTGCTACGGGCTACACCTTC | CASTFSRTGATGYTF
. | . | TRBJ2-3 | TRBV7-9 | TGTGCCAGCAGCGATCCCCCCCAGGGTGCGACAGATACGCAGTATTTT | CASSDPPQGATDTQYF
. | TRBD1 | TRBJ1-2 | TRBV7-2 | TGTGCCAGCAGCCGCTTCCAGGGGGTTGGGCCCTATGGCTACACCTTC | CASSRFQGVGPYGYTF
. | . | TRBJ2-3 | TRBV6-4 | TGTGCCACCTCAGCTAGCGAGTTCACAGATACGCAGTATTTT | CATSASEFTDTQYF
. | TRBD2 | TRBJ2-1 | TRBV18 | TGTGCCAGCTCACCACCGAGCGGGGGCGCCTACAATGAGCAGTTCTTC | CASSPPSGGAYNEQFF
. | TRBD1 | TRBJ2-7 | TRBV12-5 | TGTGCTAGTGGTTTGGGAAGGATGGACAGGGTGGTTGAGCAGTACTTC | CASGLGRMDRVVEQYF
. | . | TRBJ1-1 | TRBV4-3 | TGCGCCAGCAGCCAAGGGAACAGGGCGAGCACTGAAGCTTTCTTT | CASSQGNRASTEAFF
. | TRBD1 | TRBJ2-7 | TRBV14 | TGTGCCAGCAGCCAAGTGGACAGGGACTACGAGCAGTACTTC | CASSQVDRDYEQYF
. | TRBD1 | TRBJ2-7 | TRBV5-1 | TGCGCCAGCAGCCCTGGGGTGGGACAGGGATCCTACGAGCAGTACTTC | CASSPGVGQGSYEQYF
. | . | TRBJ2-7 | TRBV5-6 | TGTGCCAGCAGCTTGCGGGGCTACGAGCAGTACTTC | CASSLRGYEQYF
. | . | TRBJ1-6 | TRBV19 | TGTGCCAGTAGTATAGACCCCCCCGGGAGCTCCTATAATTCACCCCTCCACTTT | CASSIDPPGSSYNSPLHF
. | . | TRBJ1-3 | TRBV12-5 | TGTGCTAGTGGTTTGGTTCCGGGGACTGGAAACACCATATATTTT | CASGLVPGTGNTIYF
. | . | TRBJ1-1 | TRBV11-2 | TGTGCCAGCAGCTTAACGGTAAACACTGAAGCTTTCTTT | CASSLTVNTEAFF
. | TRBD2 | TRBJ2-2 | TRBV11-3 | TGTGCCAGCAGCTTGGAGGCGGGGGGGAACACCGGGGAGCTGTTTTTT | CASSLEAGGNTGELFF
. | TRBD1 | TRBJ2-7 | TRBV7-2 | TGTGCCAGCAGCTTAACCAGGGGGTACGAGCAGTACTTC | CASSLTRGYEQYF
. | TRBD2 | TRBJ2-5 | TRBV3-1/TRBV3-2 | TGTGCCAGCAGCCCCGGACGGACTAGCGCGTCACAAGAGACCCAGTACTTC | CASSPGRTSASQETQYF
. | . | TRBJ2-6 | TRBV10-3 | TGTGCCACTTCGAGGGACTCTGGGGCCAACGTCCTGACTTTC | CATSRDSGANVLTF
. | . | TRBJ2-2 | TRBV6-6 | TGTGCCAGCAGTGCTCCCACAAGATTCGGGGAGCTGTTTTTT | CASSAPTRFGELFF
. | . | TRBJ1-2 | TRBV9 | TGTGCCAGCAGCGCTTTGACAGAAAACTATGGCTACACCTTC | CASSALTENYGYTF
. | TRBD1 | TRBJ2-2 | TRBV5-1 | TGCGCCAGCAGCTTGGGGGACAGGGTCTTTACCGGGGAGCTGTTTTTT | CASSLGDRVFTGELFF
. | . | TRBJ2-7 | TRBV10-3 | TGTGCCATCAGTGAGTCACTAGGAACCTACGAGCAGTACTTC | CAISESLGTYEQYF
. | TRBD2 | TRBJ2-5 | TRBV7-2 | TGTGCCAGCAGCTTCCAAGCGGGGGGGGGCGAGACCCAGTACTTC | CASSFQAGGGETQYF
. | . | TRBJ1-2 | TRBV4-1 | TGCGCCAGCAGCCAAGATCTGGCACAGGCTAACTATGGCTACACCTTC | CASSQDLAQANYGYTF
. | TRBD1 | TRBJ1-1 | TRBV27 | TGTGCCAGCAGCCTAGAACAGGGGGCTGAAGCTTTCTTT | CASSLEQGAEAFF
. | TRBD1 | TRBJ1-1 | TRBV5-1 | TGCGCCAGCAGCTTGGGGTACGGACAGGGGGCGACTGAAGCTTTCTTT | CASSLGYGQGATEAFF
. | . | TRBJ1-5 | TRBV30 | TGTGCCTGGAGTGGGGCTGACGACCGGCCCCAGCATTTT | CAWSGADDRPQHF
once | . | TRBJ2-7 | TRBV10-3 | TGTGCCATCAGTGAGTACTCGGGGGACGAGCAGTACTTC | CAISEYSGDEQYF
. | . | TRBJ1-2 | TRBV19 | TGTGCCAGTAGTATAAACAGTCCCTATGGCTACACCTTC | CASSINSPYGYTF
. | . | TRBJ1-6 | TRBV2 | TGTGCCAGCCGGCGGGGGCGTTCACCCCTCCACTTT | CASRRGRSPLHF
. | . | TRBJ2-4 | TRBV1 | TGCACCAGCAGCCAAGATGGGGGGGGAGCCCCCAAAAACATTCAGTACTTC | CTSSQDGGGAPKNIQYF